Presented here are 8 T cell receptor beta chains from one specimen sequenced in a study of read filtering for tumor transcriptome and immune sequencing. From roughly 400 ng of RNA, a library with molecular barcoded alpha/delta and beta/gamma adaptors was made. TCRdb recomputed calls from the reads with MiXCR, one row per CDR3 protein. The sample consists of 50,000 or so distinct CDR3 sequences, 12% of them appearing once. The sample consisted of a population of CD138-negative cells sorted from bone marrow. These receptor sequences come from a donor aged 40 or older with multiple myeloma.

This clonotype was seen ten or more times. The rearrangement joins TRBV9 to TRBJ2-2, with D hard to call. CDR1 and CDR2 from the germline V gene are SGDLS and YYNGEE. The ends were cut back, 0 bases at V and 7 bases at J, with 13 bases in the middle. The CDR3 consists of 15 residues. The DNA of the CDR3 is TGTGCCAGCAGCGTAGTTGGAGTGGGTGGCGGGGAGCTGTTTTTT. Translated: CASSVVGVGGGELFF.

There are many counts of this clonotype. The chain has TRBV18 and TRBJ1-1, with D tentatively TRBD1 (6 bases). There are 13 residues in the CDR3. Trimming stripped 7 bases from V and 2 bases from J, with 11 bases between. CDR1 and CDR2 (germline): KGHSH, LQKENI. CDR3 nucleotides: TGTGCCAGCTTCGGACAGATTAACACTGAAGCTTTCTTT. Translating it yields CASFGQINTEAFF.

The sample holds many counts of this clonotype. The J gene is TRBJ1-2, the V gene TRBV7-9, with D unclear. Trimming shortened V by 1 base and J by 3 bases, and 12 bases separated the two germline ends. CDR1 SEHNR and CDR2 FQNEAQ come from the germline V gene (reference sequence). CDR3 size: 15 residues. CDR3 amino acids: CASSLGPAGHYGYTF. CDR3 DNA: TGTGCCAGCAGCTTAGGCCCGGCAGGACACTATGGCTACACCTTC.

At least ten counts were recorded for this clonotype. This chain links TRBV11-2 with TRBJ1-1, with TRBD1 matching over 7 bases. V lost 5 bases, J lost 1 base, and 7 bases stayed unmatched. This CDR3 region has 15 residues. Germline assignment: CDR1 SGHAT and CDR2 FQNNGV. CDR3 in amino acids: CASSNTWTGNTEAFF. Written as DNA, the CDR3 is TGTGCCAGCAGCAACACGTGGACAGGGAACACTGAAGCTTTCTTT.

This clonotype was found a few times. The chain joins TRBV20-1 to TRBJ1-5, with no clear D. Germline CDR1 DFQATT, CDR2 SNEGSKA (reference sequence). The CDR3 covers 14 residues. Trimming removed 1 base at V and 5 bases at J, with 12 bases between. The CDR3: CSARAPEPDQPQHF. CDR3 sequence (DNA): TGCAGTGCTAGAGCACCGGAGCCAGATCAGCCCCAGCATTTT.

This clonotype was detected many times. The rearrangement uses TRBV10-2 and TRBJ1-2; 8 positions match TRBD1. The CDR3 length is 15 residues. Germline trimming cut 0 bases from V and 4 bases from J; bases unmatched to any gene: 4. Germline V CDR1 and CDR2: WSHSY, SAAADI. CDR3 in DNA: TGCGCCAGCAGTGAGTCGACAGGGGATTTCTATGGCTACACCTTC. Translation gives CASSESTGDFYGYTF.

This clonotype was counted at least ten times. The J gene is TRBJ2-3, the V gene TRBV19; TRBD2 matches at 12 bases. The V segment lost 5 bases and the J segment 0 bases; nucleotides outside the gene matches: 9. CDR1 is LNHDA, CDR2 SQIVND, per germline (reference sequence). The length of the CDR3 is 18 residues. The CDR3, as DNA: TGTGCCAGTAGTGGCGGACTAGCGGGGACCCCTAGCACAGATACGCAGTATTTT. The encoded protein is CASSGGLAGTPSTDTQYF.

This clonotype occurred many times. J is TRBJ2-3 and V is TRBV4-1; D not certain. The CDR3 contains 16 residues. The germline CDR1 and CDR2 sequences are MGHRA and YSYEKL. Between the trimmed V and J ends, which lost 1 base and 0 bases, there was a span of 11 bases. The CDR3 is CASSQVWRQSTDTQYF. CDR3 nucleotides: TGCGCCAGCAGCCAAGTATGGCGGCAGAGCACAGATACGCAGTATTTT.